A selection of T cell receptor beta chains follows, all from one sample in a study of identical twins. TCRdb passed the 5' RACE reads through MiXCR, listing each CDR3 protein once. Counted here are hundreds of thousands of distinct CDR3 sequences, approximately 13% occurring once; the ten biggest clones make up around 1.6%. The data also belong to a second study, concerning yellow fever vaccine responses in identical twins.

The sequenced sample was PBMCs. Source of these receptors: a woman aged 18-35 years in good health. The CDR3 runs from the conserved cysteine through the conserved F or W. A D gene is named only where the DNA matches it firmly. Part of the rows lack a size; the others show once, few, many or a class for expanded clones.

d_gene,abundance,v_gene,j_gene,CDR3aa,CDR3nt
.,.,TRBV20-1,TRBJ1-6,CSAKTAYSSYNSPLHF,TGCAGTGCTAAAACAGCGTACAGCTCCTATAATTCACCCCTCCACTTT
.,many,TRBV12-3/TRBV12-4,TRBJ2-3,CASSFAGNTDTQYF,TGTGCCAGCAGTTTTGCAGGAAACACAGATACGCAGTATTTT
.,few,TRBV28,TRBJ2-3,CASTLLLAAGTDTQYF,TGTGCCAGCACCTTACTTCTCGCAGCGGGTACAGATACGCAGTATTTT
.,few,TRBV2,TRBJ2-3,CASSYLALRTDTQYF,TGTGCCAGCAGTTATCTAGCGCTTCGCACAGATACGCAGTATTTT
TRBD1,.,TRBV29-1,TRBJ2-5,CSVAALQGLGETQYF,TGCAGCGTCGCCGCGCTACAGGGGCTGGGGGAGACCCAGTACTTC
TRBD2,.,TRBV20-1,TRBJ2-1,CSAGTSQFNEQFF,TGCAGTGCCGGGACTAGTCAATTCAATGAGCAGTTCTTC
TRBD1,few,TRBV3-1,TRBJ1-5,CASSQSGGGQPQHF,TGTGCCAGCAGCCAATCAGGGGGCGGTCAGCCCCAGCATTTT
.,few,TRBV27,TRBJ1-5,CASSSIQGSQPQHF,TGTGCCAGCAGTTCAATACAGGGAAGCCAGCCCCAGCATTTT
TRBD1,few,TRBV7-3,TRBJ2-2,CASSPRAGQGNTGELFF,TGTGCCAGCAGCCCGAGGGCGGGACAGGGGAACACCGGGGAGCTGTTTTTT
.,.,TRBV14,TRBJ1-6,CASSQVLGSNSPLHF,TGTGCCAGCAGCCAAGTCCTGGGGTCCAATTCACCCCTCCACTTT
.,.,TRBV24-1,TRBJ2-5,CATSDEQETQYF,TGTGCCACCAGTGACGAACAAGAGACCCAGTACTTC
TRBD2,many,TRBV12-3/TRBV12-4,TRBJ2-1,CASTYSGSSMNEQFF,TGTGCCAGCACCTATAGCGGGAGTTCGATGAATGAGCAGTTCTTC
.,.,TRBV2,TRBJ2-7,CASSEVPLWQYF,.
.,.,TRBV13,TRBJ2-1,CASSFTEGPDEQFF,TGTGCCAGCAGCTTTACAGAGGGCCCTGATGAGCAGTTCTTC
TRBD2,.,TRBV3-1,TRBJ2-2,CASSREGREAGELFF,TGTGCCAGCAGCAGAGAGGGCCGGGAGGCCGGGGAGCTGTTTTTT
.,many,TRBV12-3/TRBV12-4,TRBJ1-6,CASSFGAPNSPLHF,TGTGCCAGCAGTTTCGGTGCCCCGAATTCACCCCTCCACTTT
TRBD1,.,TRBV7-6,TRBJ2-3,CASSLSRQGSNTDTQYF,TGTGCCAGCAGCTTATCCCGACAGGGGTCGAACACAGATACGCAGTATTTT
TRBD1,many,TRBV24-1,TRBJ2-2,CATSDRTGANTGELFF,TGTGCCACCAGTGACCGGACAGGCGCGAACACCGGGGAGCTGTTTTTT
.,.,TRBV12-3/TRBV12-4,TRBJ1-1,CASTTLGGHLLGTEAFF,TGTGCCAGCACCACCCTGGGGGGACACCTCCTGGGGACTGAAGCTTTCTTT
.,.,TRBV4-1,TRBJ2-7,CASSQGGGPTYEQYF,TGCGCCAGCAGCCAAGGGGGCGGACCTACCTACGAGCAGTACTTC
.,few,TRBV24-1,TRBJ2-5,CATSDRGQQQETQYF,TGTGCCACCAGTGATCGGGGACAACAACAAGAGACCCAGTACTTC
.,few,TRBV21-1,TRBJ2-3,CASSKTARATGTLISTQYF,TGTGCCAGCAGCAAGACGGCCAGAGCAACCGGGACACTGATTTCTACGCAGTATTTT
TRBD2,.,TRBV4-1,TRBJ2-3,CASSQAAGSADTQYF,TGCGCCAGCAGCCAAGCAGCGGGGAGCGCAGATACGCAGTATTTT
.,few,TRBV5-5,TRBJ2-1,CASSFGLTNNEQFF,TGTGCCAGCAGCTTCGGACTGACGAACAATGAGCAGTTCTTC
TRBD2,.,TRBV10-2,TRBJ2-5,CASSGAGVQETQYF,TGCGCCAGCAGTGGGGCGGGGGTGCAAGAGACCCAGTACTTC
.,.,TRBV15,TRBJ2-7,CATSRDRRGVYEQYF,TGTGCCACCAGCAGAGATCGCAGGGGAGTCTACGAGCAGTACTTC
.,few,TRBV6-5,TRBJ2-1,CASSYGGRDEQFF,TGTGCCAGCAGTTACGGGGGAAGAGATGAGCAGTTCTTC
.,.,TRBV3-1,TRBJ2-2,CASSHKGPALRGNTGELFF,TGTGCCAGCAGCCATAAAGGCCCCGCACTGCGGGGGAACACCGGGGAGCTGTTTTTT
TRBD2,few,TRBV10-3,TRBJ2-1,CAISERGGSSGINEQFF,TGTGCCATCAGTGAACGGGGTGGGTCTAGCGGGATCAATGAGCAGTTCTTC
.,.,TRBV4-1,TRBJ2-2,CASSRKGGQNTGELFF,TGCGCCAGCAGCCGCAAGGGGGGCCAGAACACCGGGGAGCTGTTTTTT
TRBD2,.,TRBV29-1,TRBJ2-1,CSVEEGLAGGLTYNEQFF,TGCAGCGTTGAAGAGGGACTAGCGGGGGGGCTAACCTACAATGAGCAGTTCTTC
TRBD2,many,TRBV3-1,TRBJ2-1,CASHRSGGTSNEQFF,TGTGCCAGCCATCGTAGCGGGGGGACCAGCAATGAGCAGTTCTTC
TRBD1,.,TRBV20-1,TRBJ1-1,CRGTGTVNTEAFF,TGCAGGGGGACAGGGACAGTGAACACTGAAGCTTTCTTT
TRBD1,few,TRBV12-3/TRBV12-4,TRBJ2-3,CASSLGTGATDTQYF,TGTGCCAGCAGTTTGGGGACAGGGGCCACAGATACGCAGTATTTT
.,.,TRBV6-2/TRBV6-3,TRBJ2-1,CATLGPRGEQFF,TGTGCCACCCTGGGGCCCCGGGGGGAGCAGTTCTTC
.,few,TRBV3-1,TRBJ2-5,CASSLTLRAVQETQYF,TGTGCCAGCAGCCTTACCCTTCGGGCAGTGCAAGAGACCCAGTACTTC
TRBD1,.,TRBV4-1,TRBJ1-1,CASSFSDRSTEAFF,TGCGCCAGCAGCTTTTCGGACAGGAGCACTGAAGCTTTCTTT
.,.,TRBV2,TRBJ2-4,CASRGLRDSRAKNIQYF,TGTGCCAGCAGAGGACTAAGGGACAGCCGAGCCAAAAACATTCAGTACTTC
TRBD1,few,TRBV5-4,TRBJ1-1,CASSFSRGGTEAFF,TGTGCCAGCAGCTTCAGCAGGGGGGGCACTGAAGCTTTCTTT
.,many,TRBV20-1,TRBJ2-7,CSAPKGDSYEQYF,TGCAGTGCTCCTAAGGGGGATTCCTACGAGCAGTACTTC
TRBD1,many,TRBV15,TRBJ2-5,CATSRGLGDRGEQTQYF,TGTGCCACCAGCAGAGGTTTAGGGGACAGGGGCGAACAGACCCAGTACTTC
TRBD2,many,TRBV2,TRBJ2-3,CASRDYRLAASTDTQYF,TGTGCCAGCAGAGACTACCGACTAGCGGCTAGCACAGATACGCAGTATTTT
TRBD2,.,TRBV19,TRBJ2-1,CASSIVRASGGPHNEQFF,TGTGCCAGTAGTATAGTGAGGGCATCGGGGGGGCCCCACAATGAGCAGTTCTTC
.,.,TRBV10-3,TRBJ1-6,CAISGEGSPLHF,TGTGCCATCAGTGGGGAGGGATCACCCCTCCACTTT
.,many,TRBV12-3/TRBV12-4,TRBJ2-2,CASGWGEDTGELFF,TGTGCCAGCGGCTGGGGCGAGGACACCGGGGAGCTGTTTTTT
.,few,TRBV20-1,TRBJ1-2,CSASWSATSANYGYTF,TGCAGTGCTTCGTGGTCAGCTACAAGTGCTAACTATGGCTACACCTTC
TRBD2,many,TRBV6-2/TRBV6-3,TRBJ2-1,CASSLQRGYYNEQFF,TGTGCCAGCAGTCTTCAGCGGGGATACTACAATGAGCAGTTCTTC
.,.,TRBV28,TRBJ2-7,CASSPQPPYEQYF,TGTGCCAGCAGTCCTCAGCCTCCCTACGAGCAGTACTTC
.,few,TRBV7-9,TRBJ2-5,CASSPNSGQETQYF,TGTGCCAGCAGCCCAAATAGCGGCCAAGAGACCCAGTACTTC
.,.,TRBV28,TRBJ2-7,CASSSHEQYF,TGTGCCAGCAGTTCTCACGAGCAGTACTTC
TRBD1,many,TRBV12-3/TRBV12-4,TRBJ2-3,CASSPGQGSDTQYF,TGTGCCAGCAGTCCGGGACAGGGATCGGATACGCAGTATTTT
TRBD2,.,TRBV27,TRBJ2-3,CASSLRGGRSTDTQYF,TGTGCCAGCAGTTTAAGAGGCGGGAGGTCCACAGATACGCAGTATTTT
.,.,TRBV11-2,TRBJ2-5,CASSLNRRQETQYF,TGTGCCAGCAGCTTAAACCGAAGGCAAGAGACCCAGTACTTC
.,many,TRBV2,TRBJ2-3,CASSVSASTDTQYF,TGTGCCAGCAGTGTTTCAGCAAGCACAGATACGCAGTATTTT
.,few,TRBV12-3/TRBV12-4,TRBJ2-6,CASTFGDSGANVLTF,TGTGCCAGCACCTTCGGTGACTCTGGGGCCAACGTCCTGACTTTC
.,few,TRBV4-1,TRBJ2-5,CASSDYQGRETQYF,TGCGCCAGCAGCGACTACCAGGGGCGAGAGACCCAGTACTTC
.,.,TRBV7-8,TRBJ2-1,CASSVVGGDKRSSYNEQFF,TGTGCCAGCAGCGTAGTGGGGGGTGATAAACGAAGCTCCTACAATGAGCAGTTCTTC
TRBD2,.,TRBV11-2,TRBJ2-1,CASSSEGVLPLAGKGNEQFF,TGTGCCAGCAGCTCTGAAGGGGTGCTTCCACTAGCGGGAAAGGGCAATGAGCAGTTCTTC